This T cell receptor beta chain originates from a study of T-cell reconstitution after alpha-beta-depleted transplantation in children. Study results and caveats: From surviving recipient T cells and thymic progenitors came the high day-60 TCRbeta diversity observed in some patients. Reported findings indicate that, about two months after transplant, alpha-beta T cells came from several hundred expanded clones, which were derived from non-depleted graft cells.

The V and J ends lost 1 base and 5 bases respectively, with 8 bases between them. There are 14 residues in the CDR3. CDR1 is SEHNR, CDR2 FQNEAQ, per germline (reference sequence). Molecular barcoding with unique molecular identifiers was used for the TCRbeta library. TCRdb ran MiXCR on the PCR reads and lists one entry per CDR3 protein. The sample carries about 980,000 distinct CDR3 sequences, 25% to 35% recorded once. On this clonotype: Its target is not known.

This rearrangement joins TRBV7-9 to TRBJ2-2, with unresolved D. The specimen comprised PBMCs, mostly from graft donor cells, sampled 360 days after TCRalphabeta/CD19-depleted stem cell transplant. This receptor was identified in a boy under three years old who had a stem cell transplant for SCID, so the T cells may come from the graft donor. In DNA, the CDR3 is TGTGCCAGCAGCTTAGAAGGCACAACCGGGGAGCTGTTTTTT. It yields the protein CASSLEGTTGELFF.